This T cell receptor beta chain was sequenced in a study of blood T cell repertoires in COVID-19. Across the whole study: Researchers got acute and convalescent COVID-19 samples from the United States, Italy and Spain. T cells, B-cell-depleted T cells, or PBMCs provided the cDNA or gDNA that served as material.

Per the germline V gene, CDR1 is SGHAT and CDR2 is FQNNGV. This CDR3 is built from 14 residues. V lost 5 bases to trimming and J lost 10 bases; unmatched junction nucleotides: 9. Per the original methods: Estimated nucleated cell counts came from reference gene primer amplification. Sequencing used immunoSEQ multiplex PCR; TCRdb keeps in-frame clones, though not all of them. V, J and clone size are taken as reported in that table, and D and trimming were inferred from the DNA itself. The sample has under 250,000 clones, around nine tenths seen once; the top ten hold roughly 0.7%. The V call is TRBV11-2, the J call TRBJ2-2, with 8 positions matching TRBD1. The clonotype originates from a man between 40 and 49 years old with acute or convalescent COVID-19. Sequencing used peripheral blood. The CDR3 here is CASSDRGPPEELFF. The CDR3, as DNA: TGTGCCAGCAGCGACAGGGGCCCACCGGAGGAGCTGTTTTTT.